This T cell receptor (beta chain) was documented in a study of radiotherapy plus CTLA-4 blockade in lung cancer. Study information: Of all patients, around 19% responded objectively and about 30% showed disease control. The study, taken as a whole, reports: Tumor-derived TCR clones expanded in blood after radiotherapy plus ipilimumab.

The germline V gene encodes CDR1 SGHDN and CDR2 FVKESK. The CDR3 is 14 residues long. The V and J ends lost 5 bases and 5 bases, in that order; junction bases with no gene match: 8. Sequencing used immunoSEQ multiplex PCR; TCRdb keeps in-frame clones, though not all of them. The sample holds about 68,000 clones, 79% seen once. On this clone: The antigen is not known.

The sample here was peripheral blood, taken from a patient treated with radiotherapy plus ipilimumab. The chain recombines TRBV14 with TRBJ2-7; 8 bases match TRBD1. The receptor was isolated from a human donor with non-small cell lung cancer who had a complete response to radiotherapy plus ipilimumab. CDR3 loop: CASSALDRGHEQYV. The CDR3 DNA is TGTGCCAGCAGCGCTCTAGACAGGGGTCACGAGCAGTACGTC.